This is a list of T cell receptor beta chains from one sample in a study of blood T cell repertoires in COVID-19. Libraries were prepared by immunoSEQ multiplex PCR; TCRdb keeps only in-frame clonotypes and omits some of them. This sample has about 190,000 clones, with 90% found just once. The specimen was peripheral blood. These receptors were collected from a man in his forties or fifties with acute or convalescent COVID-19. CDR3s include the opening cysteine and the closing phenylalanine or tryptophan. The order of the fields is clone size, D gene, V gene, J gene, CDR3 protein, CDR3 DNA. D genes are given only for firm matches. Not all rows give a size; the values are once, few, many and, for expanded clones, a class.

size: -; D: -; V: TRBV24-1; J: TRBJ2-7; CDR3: CATSDSRDSYEQYF; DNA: TGTGCCACCAGTGATTCCAGGGACTCCTACGAGCAGTACTTC
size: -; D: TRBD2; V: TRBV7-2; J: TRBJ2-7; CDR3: CASSSWTSGRAQYF; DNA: TGTGCCAGCAGCTCCTGGACTAGCGGGAGGGCCCAGTACTTC
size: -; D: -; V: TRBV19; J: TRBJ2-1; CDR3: CASFSELYNEQFF; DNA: TGTGCCAGTTTCAGCGAACTCTACAATGAGCAGTTCTTC
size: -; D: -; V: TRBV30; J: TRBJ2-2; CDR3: CAWSSQGTGELFF; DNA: TGTGCCTGGAGTTCTCAGGGGACCGGGGAGCTGTTTTTT
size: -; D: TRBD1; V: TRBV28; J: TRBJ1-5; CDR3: CASSSQTGANYNQPQHF; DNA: TGTGCCAGCAGTTCGCAGACAGGGGCCAATTACAATCAGCCCCAGCATTTT
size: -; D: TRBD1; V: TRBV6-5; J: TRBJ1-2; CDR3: CASSYSPGQGFFGYTF; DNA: TGTGCCAGCAGTTACTCACCGGGACAGGGCTTTTTTGGCTACACCTTC
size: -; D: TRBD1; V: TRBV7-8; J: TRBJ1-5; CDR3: CASSPGTGAYQPQHF; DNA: TGTGCCAGCAGCCCCGGGACAGGAGCCTATCAGCCCCAGCATTTT
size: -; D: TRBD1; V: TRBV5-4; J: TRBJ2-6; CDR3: CASSRGQGPSGANVLTF; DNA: TGTGCCAGCAGCCGGGGACAGGGGCCTTCTGGGGCCAACGTCCTGACTTTC
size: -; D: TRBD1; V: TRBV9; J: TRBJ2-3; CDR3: CASSPGQGWAGTDTQYF; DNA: TGTGCCAGCAGCCCTGGACAGGGGTGGGCGGGCACAGATACGCAGTATTTT
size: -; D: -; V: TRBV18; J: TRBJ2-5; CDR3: CASSPRGQMETQYF; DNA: TGTGCCAGCTCACCAAGAGGACAGATGGAGACCCAGTACTTC
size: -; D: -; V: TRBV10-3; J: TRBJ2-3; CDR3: CAISDGGTQYF; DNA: TGTGCCATCAGTGACGGGGGTACGCAGTATTTT
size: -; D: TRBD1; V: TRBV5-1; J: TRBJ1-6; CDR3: CASSAGGVSPLHF; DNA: TGCGCCAGCAGCGCAGGGGGAGTGTCACCCCTCCACTTT
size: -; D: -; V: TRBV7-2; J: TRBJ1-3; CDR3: CASSTLSGNTIYF; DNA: TGTGCCAGCAGCACTCTCTCTGGAAACACCATATATTTT
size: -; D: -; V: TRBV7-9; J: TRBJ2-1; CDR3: CASSRYRRDNEQFF; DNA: TGTGCCAGCAGCCGCTACCGCCGGGACAATGAGCAGTTCTTC
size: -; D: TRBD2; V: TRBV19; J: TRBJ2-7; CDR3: CASSPGTSGTYEQYF; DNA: TGTGCCAGTAGTCCAGGGACTAGCGGGACCTACGAGCAGTACTTC
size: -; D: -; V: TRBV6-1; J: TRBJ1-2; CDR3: CASSEALQGLKGYTF; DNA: TGTGCCAGCAGTGAAGCGCTCCAGGGGTTGAAAGGCTACACCTTC
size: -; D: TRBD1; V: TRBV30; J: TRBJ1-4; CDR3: CAWAPPRTGGRGNEKLFF; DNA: TGTGCCTGGGCACCCCCCAGGACAGGGGGAAGGGGGAATGAAAAACTGTTTTTT
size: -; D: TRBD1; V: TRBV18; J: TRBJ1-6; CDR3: CASSPQGANNSPLHF; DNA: TGTGCCAGCTCTCCACAGGGGGCCAATAATTCACCCCTCCACTTT
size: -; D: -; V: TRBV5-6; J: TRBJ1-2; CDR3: CASSLGHGYTF; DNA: TGTGCCAGCAGCTTGGGGCATGGCTACACCTTC
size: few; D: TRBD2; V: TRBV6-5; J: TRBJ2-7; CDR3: CASSRTSGPYEQYF; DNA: TGTGCCAGCAGTAGGACTAGCGGGCCTTACGAGCAGTACTTC
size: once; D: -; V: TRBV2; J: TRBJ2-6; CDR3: CASSEGAGSGANVLTF; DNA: TGTGCCAGCAGTGAAGGCGCGGGGTCTGGGGCCAACGTCCTGACTTTC
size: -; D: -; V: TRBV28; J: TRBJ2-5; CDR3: CASRYSRGVHQETQYF; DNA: TGTGCCAGCAGATACTCCAGGGGGGTCCACCAAGAGACCCAGTACTTC
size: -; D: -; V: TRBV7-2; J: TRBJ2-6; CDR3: CASSRGGSSGANVLTF; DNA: TGTGCCAGCAGCCGCGGGGGCTCCTCTGGGGCCAACGTCCTGACTTTC
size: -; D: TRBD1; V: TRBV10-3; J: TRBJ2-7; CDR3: CAIRGDRAYEQYF; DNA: TGTGCCATCAGGGGGGACAGGGCCTACGAGCAGTACTTC
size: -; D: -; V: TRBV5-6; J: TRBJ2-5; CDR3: CASSPSPGQETQYF; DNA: TGTGCCAGCAGCCCGAGTCCAGGCCAAGAGACCCAGTACTTC
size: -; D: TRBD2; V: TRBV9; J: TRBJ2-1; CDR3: CASSVSPGTSGLTSYNEQFF; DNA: TGTGCCAGCAGCGTATCACCCGGGACTAGCGGTCTCACCTCCTACAATGAGCAGTTCTTC
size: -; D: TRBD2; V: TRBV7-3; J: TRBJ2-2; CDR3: CASSPTGTSLAGELFF; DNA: TGTGCCAGCAGCCCTACCGGGACTAGTTTAGCCGGGGAGCTGTTTTTT
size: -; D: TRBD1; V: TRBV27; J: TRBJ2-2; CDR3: CASSSLTGEVGELFF; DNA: TGTGCCAGCAGTTCGCTGACAGGGGAGGTCGGGGAGCTGTTTTTT
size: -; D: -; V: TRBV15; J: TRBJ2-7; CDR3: CATSRDRGSYEQYF; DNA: TGTGCCACCAGCAGAGACAGGGGTTCCTACGAGCAGTACTTC
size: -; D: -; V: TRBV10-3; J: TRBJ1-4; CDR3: CAISGTVGTTNEKLFF; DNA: TGTGCCATCAGTGGGACAGTCGGGACAACTAATGAAAAACTGTTTTTT
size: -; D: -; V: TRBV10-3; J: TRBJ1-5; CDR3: CAISVSGDGPQHF; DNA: TGTGCCATCAGTGTATCGGGGGACGGTCCCCAGCATTTT
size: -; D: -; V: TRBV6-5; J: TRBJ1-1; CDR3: CASSGVYRTEAFF; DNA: TGTGCCAGCAGCGGGGTCTACCGGACTGAAGCTTTCTTT
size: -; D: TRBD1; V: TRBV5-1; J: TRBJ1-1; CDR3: CASRVRDRGSEAFF; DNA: TGCGCCAGCAGGGTGAGGGACAGGGGAAGTGAAGCTTTCTTT
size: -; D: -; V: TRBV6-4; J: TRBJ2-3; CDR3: CASSDSSGYTQYF; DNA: TGTGCCAGCAGTGACTCGAGCGGCTATACGCAGTATTTT
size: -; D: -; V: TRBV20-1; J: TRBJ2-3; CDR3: CRDGQIDTQYF; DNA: TGCAGGGACGGACAAATCGATACGCAGTATTTT
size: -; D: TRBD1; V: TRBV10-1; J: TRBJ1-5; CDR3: CASRRGLGFNQPQHF; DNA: TGCGCCAGCAGGAGGGGGCTGGGGTTTAATCAGCCCCAGCATTTT
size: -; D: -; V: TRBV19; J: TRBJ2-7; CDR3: CASRRGSSYEQYF; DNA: TGTGCCAGCCGTCGGGGGAGCTCCTACGAGCAGTACTTC
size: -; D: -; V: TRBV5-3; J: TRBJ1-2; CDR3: CARSFTGGLGYTF; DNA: TGTGCCAGAAGCTTTACCGGTGGTTTGGGCTACACCTTC
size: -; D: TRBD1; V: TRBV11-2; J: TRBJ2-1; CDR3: CASSLSYSGTGEYNEQFF; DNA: TGTGCCAGCAGCCTCAGCTACTCCGGGACAGGGGAATACAATGAGCAGTTCTTC
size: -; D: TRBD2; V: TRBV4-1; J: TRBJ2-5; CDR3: CARSRGGLETQYF; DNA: TGCGCCCGCAGTCGGGGGGGGCTAGAGACCCAGTACTTC
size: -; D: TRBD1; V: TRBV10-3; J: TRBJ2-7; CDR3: CAIGGRGLYEQYF; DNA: TGTGCCATCGGGGGCAGGGGGCTGTACGAGCAGTACTTC